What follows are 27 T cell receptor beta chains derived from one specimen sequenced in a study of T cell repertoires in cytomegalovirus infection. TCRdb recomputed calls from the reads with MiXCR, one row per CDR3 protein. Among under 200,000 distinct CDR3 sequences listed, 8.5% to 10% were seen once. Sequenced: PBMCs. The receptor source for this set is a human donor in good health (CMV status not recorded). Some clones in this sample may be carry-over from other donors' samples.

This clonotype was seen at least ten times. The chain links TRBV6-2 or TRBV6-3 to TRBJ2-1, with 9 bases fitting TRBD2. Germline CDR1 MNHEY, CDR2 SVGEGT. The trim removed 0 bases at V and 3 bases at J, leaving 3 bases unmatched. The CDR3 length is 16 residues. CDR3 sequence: CASSYSRTSDYNEQFF. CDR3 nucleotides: TGTGCCAGCAGTTACTCCCGGACTAGCGACTACAATGAGCAGTTCTTC.

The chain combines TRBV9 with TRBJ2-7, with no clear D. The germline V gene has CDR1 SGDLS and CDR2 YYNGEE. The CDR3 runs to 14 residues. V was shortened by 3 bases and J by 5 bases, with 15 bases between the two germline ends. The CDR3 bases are TGTGCCAGCAGCGGACGGGCCACAAAAAACGAGCAGTACTTC. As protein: CASSGRATKNEQYF.

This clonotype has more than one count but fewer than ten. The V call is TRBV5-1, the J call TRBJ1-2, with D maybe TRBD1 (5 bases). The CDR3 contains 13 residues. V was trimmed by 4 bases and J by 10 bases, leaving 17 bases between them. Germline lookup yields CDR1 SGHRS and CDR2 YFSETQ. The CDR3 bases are TGCGCCAGCAGCCAAGGCGGAGGGACCGACTACACCTTC. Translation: CASSQGGGTDYTF.

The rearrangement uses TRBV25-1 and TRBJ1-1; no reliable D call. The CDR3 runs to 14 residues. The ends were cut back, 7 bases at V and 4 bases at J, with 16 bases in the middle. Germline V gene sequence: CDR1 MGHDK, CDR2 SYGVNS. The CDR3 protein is CASKSQTETTEAFF. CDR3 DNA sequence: TGTGCCAGCAAGTCGCAGACCGAGACCACTGAAGCTTTCTTT.

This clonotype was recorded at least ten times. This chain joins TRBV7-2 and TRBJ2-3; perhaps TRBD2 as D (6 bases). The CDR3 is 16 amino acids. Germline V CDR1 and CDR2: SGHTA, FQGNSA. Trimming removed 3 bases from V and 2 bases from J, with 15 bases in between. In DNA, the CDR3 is TGTGCCAGCAGCTTTCCGAGACTAGAAGACACAGATACGCAGTATTTT. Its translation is CASSFPRLEDTDTQYF.

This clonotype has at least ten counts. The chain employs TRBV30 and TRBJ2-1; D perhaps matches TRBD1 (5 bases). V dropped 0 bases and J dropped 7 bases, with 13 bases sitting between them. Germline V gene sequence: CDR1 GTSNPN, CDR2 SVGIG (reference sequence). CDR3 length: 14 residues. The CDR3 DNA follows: TGTGCCTGGAGTGTACGACAGTGGAAGAATGAGCAGTTCTTC. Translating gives CAWSVRQWKNEQFF.

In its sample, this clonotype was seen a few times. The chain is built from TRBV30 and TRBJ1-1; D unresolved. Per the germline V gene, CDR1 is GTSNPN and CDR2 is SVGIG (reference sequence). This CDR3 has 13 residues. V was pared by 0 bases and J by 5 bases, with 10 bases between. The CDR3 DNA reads TGTGCCTGGAGTGTTTCGGGTAGGACTGAAGCTTTCTTT. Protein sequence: CAWSVSGRTEAFF.

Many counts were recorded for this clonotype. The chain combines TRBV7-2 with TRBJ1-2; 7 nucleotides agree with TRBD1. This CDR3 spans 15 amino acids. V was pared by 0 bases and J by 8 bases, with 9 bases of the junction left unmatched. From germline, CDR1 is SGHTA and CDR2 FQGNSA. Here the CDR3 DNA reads TGTGCCAGCAGCTTAGCAGGGGGCGTTTTGGAAGGCTACACCTTC. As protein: CASSLAGGVLEGYTF.

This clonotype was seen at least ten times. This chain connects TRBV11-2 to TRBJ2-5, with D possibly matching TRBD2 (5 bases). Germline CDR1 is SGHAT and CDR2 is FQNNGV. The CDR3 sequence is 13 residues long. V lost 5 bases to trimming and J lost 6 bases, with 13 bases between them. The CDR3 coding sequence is TGTGCCAGCAGCCACGAGAGGGCGAAGACCCAGTACTTC. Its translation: CASSHERAKTQYF.

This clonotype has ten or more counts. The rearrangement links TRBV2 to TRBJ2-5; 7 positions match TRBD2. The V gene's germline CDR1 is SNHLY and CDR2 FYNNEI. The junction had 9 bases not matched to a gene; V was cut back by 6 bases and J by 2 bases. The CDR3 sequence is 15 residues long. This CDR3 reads CASRILLARQETQYF. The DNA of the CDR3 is TGTGCCAGCAGAATTCTACTAGCGAGGCAAGAGACCCAGTACTTC.

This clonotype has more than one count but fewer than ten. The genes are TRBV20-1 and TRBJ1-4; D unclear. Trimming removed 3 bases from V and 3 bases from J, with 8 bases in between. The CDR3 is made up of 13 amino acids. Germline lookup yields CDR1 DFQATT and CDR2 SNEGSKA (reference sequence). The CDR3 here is CSASPGPNEKLFF. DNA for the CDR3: TGCAGTGCTAGTCCCGGACCTAATGAAAAACTGTTTTTT.

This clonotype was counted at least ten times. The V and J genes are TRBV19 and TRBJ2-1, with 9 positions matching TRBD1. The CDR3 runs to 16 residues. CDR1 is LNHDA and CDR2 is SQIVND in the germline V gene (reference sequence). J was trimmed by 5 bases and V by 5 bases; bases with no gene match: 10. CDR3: CASSATGTGLNNEQFF. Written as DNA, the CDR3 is TGTGCCAGTAGTGCAACCGGGACAGGGCTGAACAATGAGCAGTTCTTC.

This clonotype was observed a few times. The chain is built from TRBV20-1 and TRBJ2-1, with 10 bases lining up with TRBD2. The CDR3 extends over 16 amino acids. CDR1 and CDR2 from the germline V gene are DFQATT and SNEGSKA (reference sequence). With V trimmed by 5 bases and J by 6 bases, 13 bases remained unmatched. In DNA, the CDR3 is TGCAGTGCTCCCGCCGGGGGACTAGCGTCAGGCAATGAGCAGTTCTTC. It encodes CSAPAGGLASGNEQFF.

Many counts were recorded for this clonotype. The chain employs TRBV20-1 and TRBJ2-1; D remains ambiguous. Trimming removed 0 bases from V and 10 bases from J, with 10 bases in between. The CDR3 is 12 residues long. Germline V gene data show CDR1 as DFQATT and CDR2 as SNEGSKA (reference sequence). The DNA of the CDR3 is TGCAGTGCTAGAGATGGACCCGCCGAGCAGTTCTTC. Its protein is CSARDGPAEQFF.

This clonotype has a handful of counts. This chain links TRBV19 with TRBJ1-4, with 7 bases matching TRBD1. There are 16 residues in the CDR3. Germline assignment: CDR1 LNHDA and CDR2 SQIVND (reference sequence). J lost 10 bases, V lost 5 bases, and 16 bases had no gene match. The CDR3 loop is CASSPRARQGGVKLFF. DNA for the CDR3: TGTGCCAGTAGTCCCAGAGCCCGACAGGGCGGCGTAAAACTGTTTTTT.

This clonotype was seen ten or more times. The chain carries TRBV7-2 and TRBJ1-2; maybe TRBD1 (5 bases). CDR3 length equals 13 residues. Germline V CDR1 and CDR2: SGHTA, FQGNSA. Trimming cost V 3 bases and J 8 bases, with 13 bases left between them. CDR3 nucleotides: TGTGCCAGCAGCTTCCGGGGCAGGTCGGGCTACACCTTC. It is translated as CASSFRGRSGYTF.

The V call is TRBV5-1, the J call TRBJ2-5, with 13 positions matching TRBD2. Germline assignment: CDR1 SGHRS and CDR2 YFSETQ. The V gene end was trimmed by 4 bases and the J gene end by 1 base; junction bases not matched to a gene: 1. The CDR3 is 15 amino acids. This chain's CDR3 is CASSRTSGSQETQYF. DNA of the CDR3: TGCGCCAGCAGCCGGACTAGCGGGAGCCAAGAGACCCAGTACTTC.

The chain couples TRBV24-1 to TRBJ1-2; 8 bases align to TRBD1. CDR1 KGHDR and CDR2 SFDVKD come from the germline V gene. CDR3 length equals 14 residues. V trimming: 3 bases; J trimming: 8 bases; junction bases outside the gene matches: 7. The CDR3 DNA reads TGTGCCACCAGTGATGCGGACAGGGCCGGAGGCTACACCTTC. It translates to CATSDADRAGGYTF.

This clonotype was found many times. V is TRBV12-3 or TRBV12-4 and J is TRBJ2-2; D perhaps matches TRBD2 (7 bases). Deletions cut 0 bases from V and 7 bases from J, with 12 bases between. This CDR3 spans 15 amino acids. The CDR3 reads CASSLAGGLNGELFF. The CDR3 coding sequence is TGTGCCAGCAGTTTAGCGGGGGGGCTAAACGGGGAGCTGTTTTTT.

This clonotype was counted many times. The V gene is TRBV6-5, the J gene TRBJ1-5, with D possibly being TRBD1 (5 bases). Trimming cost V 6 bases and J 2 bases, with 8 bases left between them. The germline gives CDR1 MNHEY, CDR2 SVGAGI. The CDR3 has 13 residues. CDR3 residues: CASSGGGNQPQHF. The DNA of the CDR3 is TGTGCCAGCAGCGGGGGAGGCAATCAGCCCCAGCATTTT.

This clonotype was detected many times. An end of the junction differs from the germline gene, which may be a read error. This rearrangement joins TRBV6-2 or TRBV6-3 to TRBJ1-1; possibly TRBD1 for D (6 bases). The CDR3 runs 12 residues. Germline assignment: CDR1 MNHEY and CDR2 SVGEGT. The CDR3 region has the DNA TGTGCCAGCAGTCCCGGGACACCCTCCTGGCTCTTT. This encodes CASSPGTPSWLF.

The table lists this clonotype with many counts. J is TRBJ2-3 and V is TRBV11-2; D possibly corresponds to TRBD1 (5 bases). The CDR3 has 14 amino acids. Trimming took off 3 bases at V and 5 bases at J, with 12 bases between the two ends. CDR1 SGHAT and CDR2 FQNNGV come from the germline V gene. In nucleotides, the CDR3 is TGTGCCAGCAGCTTCGGCAGGGTGATAGATACGCAGTATTTT. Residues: CASSFGRVIDTQYF. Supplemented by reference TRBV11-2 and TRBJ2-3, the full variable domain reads EAGVAQSPRYKIIEKRQSVAFWCNPISGHATLYWYQQILGQGPKLLIQFQNNGVVDDSQLPKDRFSAERLKGVDSTLKIQPAKLEDSAVYLCASSFGRVIDTQYFGPGTRLTVL.

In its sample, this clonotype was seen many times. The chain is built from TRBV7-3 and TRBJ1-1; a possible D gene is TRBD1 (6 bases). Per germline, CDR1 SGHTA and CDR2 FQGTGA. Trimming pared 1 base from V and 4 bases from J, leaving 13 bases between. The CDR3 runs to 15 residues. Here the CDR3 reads CASSLKGGGGTEAFF. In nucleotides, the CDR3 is TGTGCCAGCAGCTTAAAAGGGGGGGGCGGCACTGAAGCTTTCTTT. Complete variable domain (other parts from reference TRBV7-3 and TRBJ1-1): GAGVSQTPSNKVTEKGKYVELRCDPISGHTALYWYRQSLGQGPEFLIYFQGTGAADDSGLPNDRFFAVRPEGSVSTLKIQRTERGDSAVYLCASSLKGGGGTEAFFGQGTRLTVV.

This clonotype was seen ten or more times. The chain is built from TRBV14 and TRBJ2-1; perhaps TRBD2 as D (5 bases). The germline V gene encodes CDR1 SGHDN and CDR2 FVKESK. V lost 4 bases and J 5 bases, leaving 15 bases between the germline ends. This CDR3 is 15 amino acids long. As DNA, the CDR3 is TGTGCCAGCAGCCTTTTGTCGGGAAAAAACAATGAGCAGTTCTTC. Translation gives CASSLLSGKNNEQFF. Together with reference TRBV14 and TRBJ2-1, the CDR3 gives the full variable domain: EAGVTQFPSHSVIEKGQTVTLRCDPISGHDNLYWYRRVMGKEIKFLLHFVKESKQDESGMPNNRFLAERTGGTYSTLKVQPAELEDSGVYFCASSLLSGKNNEQFFGPGTRLTVL.

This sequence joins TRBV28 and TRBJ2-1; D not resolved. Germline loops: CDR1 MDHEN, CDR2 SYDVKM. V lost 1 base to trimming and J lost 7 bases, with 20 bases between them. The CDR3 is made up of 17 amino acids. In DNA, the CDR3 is TGTGCCAGCAGTTTATTTATTCGACCTTCAAAACAGAATGAGCAGTTCTTC. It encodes CASSLFIRPSKQNEQFF.

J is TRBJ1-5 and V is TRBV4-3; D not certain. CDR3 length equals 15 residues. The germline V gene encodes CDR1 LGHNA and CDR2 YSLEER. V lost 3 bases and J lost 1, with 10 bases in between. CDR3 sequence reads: CASSHNHGSNQPQHF. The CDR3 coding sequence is TGCGCCAGCAGCCATAATCATGGAAGCAATCAGCCCCAGCATTTT.

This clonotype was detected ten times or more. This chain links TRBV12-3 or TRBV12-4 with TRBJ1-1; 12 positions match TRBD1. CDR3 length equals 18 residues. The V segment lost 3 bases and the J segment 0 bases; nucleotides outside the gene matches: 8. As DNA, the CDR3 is TGTGCCAGCAGTTTGGGGACAGGGGGCGTTTTAATGAACACTGAAGCTTTCTTT. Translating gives CASSLGTGGVLMNTEAFF.